The table lists the clone carrying this TCR beta chain with a few counts. What it binds is not known. The data were taken from a study of T cells in Graves' hyperthyroidism and ophthalmopathy. V trimming: 3 bases; J trimming: 4 bases; junction bases outside the gene matches: 5. The CDR3 loop spans 14 amino acids. In germline, CDR1 is SGDLS, CDR2 YYNGEE. Points from the study as a whole: Most thyroid clonotypes expanded above 0.001 were also detected in blood. Stable hyperthyroidism was told apart from ophthalmopathy by a model built on 13 V-J features.

The CDR3 regions of TCR beta were amplified from RNA transcripts. Using the HTBI primer set, a first-round RT-PCR was run on the TCR CDR3. TCRdb called the multiplex PCR reads again in MiXCR, with one record for every CDR3 protein. The top ten hold under 8.5% of the sample, which has fewer than 800,000 distinct CDR3 sequences, about a sixth seen once. Hyperthyroidism had been newly diagnosed in patients aged 18 to 65, and its duration was under 2 months. PBMCs were obtained from 9 to 10 ml fresh peripheral blood. The specimen was blood. The sequence was obtained from a man younger than 35 with Graves' hyperthyroidism. The chain employs TRBV9 and TRBJ2-7; 9 positions match TRBD2. CDR3 DNA: TGTGCCAGCAGCGCCGGGACTAGCATTTACGAGCAGTACTTC. Residues: CASSAGTSIYEQYF.